The T cell receptor beta chain described here comes from a study of T cell responses to AZD1222 COVID-19 vaccine. Study-wide points: Unmutated regions of variants are reportedly targeted by nearly half of spike-specific TCRs. At study baseline, merely several AZD1222 recipients were seropositive. White British people made up most donors, females outnumbered males, and clonal diversity was possibly underestimated.

Concerning this clone: Its cognate antigen is unknown.

The data were produced by immunoSEQ multiplex PCR, yet TCRdb's version contains in-frame clones alone and is incomplete. The table records about 120,000 clones, about 85% of them present only once. Germline CDR1 reads SGHDT; CDR2 reads YYEEEE. Trimming took off 5 bases at V and 2 bases at J, with 16 bases between the two ends. The CDR3 spans 15 residues. This specimen consisted of peripheral blood, obtained on day 0 of AZD1222 vaccination. This clonotype originated in an adult in good health. The rearrangement links TRBV5-6 to TRBJ1-2; D perhaps matches TRBD1 (5 bases). CDR3 residues: CASSILGALNYGYTF. Written as DNA, the CDR3 is TGTGCCAGCAGTATCCTCGGGGCCTTAAACTATGGCTACACCTTC.